This T cell receptor beta chain is from a study of human T cells and chemical hapten exposure. Study-wide background: Patients, chiefly female, had alopecia areata, totalis or universalis. Study findings and constraints: The formation of large CDR3 similarity clusters by expanded TCRs significantly exceeded that of controls.

The trim removed 6 bases at V and 5 bases at J, leaving 10 bases unmatched. Germline CDR1 reads MRHNA; CDR2 reads SNTAGT. This CDR3 is built from 15 residues. Time point of the sample: patch test 2, 6 weeks after DPC sensitization. Indicated treatment: therapeutic diphenylcyclopropenone sensitization with weekly scalp DPC. The authors' total RNA extraction used unfractionated whole blood. A note on this clonotype: What it binds is not known.

Unique molecular identifiers were attached to individual cDNA molecules within the library. One entry per CDR3 protein, called by TCRdb with MiXCR from the RACE reads. The profile covers about 110,000 distinct CDR3 sequences, with more than 7% appearing a single time and approximately 3% taken by the ten largest. The sequencing here drew on whole blood, taken in connection with sensitization to the hapten diphenylcyclopropenone (DPC). The TCR was taken from a woman in her 40s with alopecia areata. Some clones in this sample may be carry-over from other donors' samples. The chain combines TRBV6-4 with TRBJ1-2; 9 bases are a match to TRBD1. This CDR3 reads CASSRDRAIPYGYTF. DNA for the CDR3: TGTGCCAGCAGCAGGGACAGGGCGATACCTTATGGCTACACCTTC.